This passage covers 29 T cell receptor beta chains from one sample sequenced in a study of T cell responses to AZD1222 COVID-19 vaccine. The table came from immunoSEQ multiplex PCR; TCRdb's copy has only in-frame clones and leaves some out. The profile shows under 150,000 clones, approximately 90% of them singletons. The sample in question was peripheral blood, obtained on day 0 of AZD1222 vaccination. These receptors were taken from an adult in good health.

The chain is built from TRBV27 and TRBJ1-6; D uncertain. Trimming left V 3 bases short and J 7 bases short, with 7 bases between. From germline, CDR1 is MNHEY and CDR2 SMNVEV (reference sequence). The CDR3 length is 13 residues. The CDR3 sequence: CASSLNGNSPLHF. CDR3 DNA sequence: TGTGCCAGCAGTTTGAATGGGAATTCACCCCTCCACTTT.

The genes are TRBV18 and TRBJ2-6, with D possibly matching TRBD2 (6 bases). The CDR3 contains 18 residues. The ends were cut back, 5 bases at V and 0 bases at J, with 17 bases in the middle. Germline V CDR1 and CDR2: KGHSH, LQKENI. As DNA, the CDR3 is TGTGCCAGCTCAAGTCTAGCGCGGTCCCCCTCTGGGGCCAACGTCCTGACTTTC. Amino acid sequence: CASSSLARSPSGANVLTF.

V and J are TRBV6-6 and TRBJ1-5; 7 bases map to TRBD1. This CDR3 spans 15 amino acids. The J segment lost 4 bases and the V segment lost 5 bases, leaving 8 bases of the junction unmatched. CDR1 is MNHNY, CDR2 SVGAGI, per germline (reference sequence). The DNA of the CDR3 is TGTGCCAGCAGTGGACAGGATCGGGGAAATCAGCCCCAGCATTTT. Residues: CASSGQDRGNQPQHF.

The chain uses TRBV6-5 and TRBJ2-5; D may match TRBD1 or TRBD2 (5 bases each). Deletions cut 2 bases from V and 3 bases from J, with 7 bases between. Per germline, CDR1 MNHEY and CDR2 SVGAGI. The CDR3 covers 13 residues. This CDR3 is CASSYGTEETQYF. The CDR3 DNA is TGTGCCAGCAGTTACGGGACCGAAGAGACCCAGTACTTC.

The count of this clone is one. The chain uses TRBV6-1 and TRBJ1-2; D is unresolved. Between the trimmed V and J ends, which lost 5 bases and 2 bases, there was a span of 12 bases. The length of the CDR3 is 14 residues. Germline CDR1 reads MNHNS; CDR2 reads SASEGT. In DNA, the CDR3 is TGTGCCAGCAGTTTACCCGGCGACAACTATGGCTACACCTTC. Its protein is CASSLPGDNYGYTF.

V usage is TRBV11-2 and J usage is TRBJ1-1, with D tentatively TRBD1 (5 bases). CDR3 length: 14 amino acids. Per germline, CDR1 SGHAT and CDR2 FQNNGV. The ends were cut back, 1 base at V and 4 bases at J, with 10 bases in the middle. In DNA, the CDR3 is TGTGCCAGCAGCTTAGCGCGGGGGAGCACTGAAGCTTTCTTT. Protein sequence: CASSLARGSTEAFF.

This chain connects TRBV5-1 to TRBJ2-5, with TRBD2 matching 8 bases. Germline-derived CDR1 and CDR2 are SGHRS and YFSETQ. The J segment lost 5 bases and the V segment lost 4 bases, leaving 13 bases of the junction unmatched. The CDR3 runs 16 residues. CDR3 sequence: CASSSTLAGLGETQYF. The CDR3 DNA reads as TGCGCCAGCAGCAGCACCTTAGCGGGGTTGGGGGAGACCCAGTACTTC.

This clone occurred once. V and J are TRBV2 and TRBJ2-7; 9 bases are a match to TRBD1. CDR1 and CDR2 from the germline V gene are SNHLY and FYNNEI. The CDR3 is 15 residues long. Unmatched junction bases numbered 8, after V lost 6 bases and J lost 2 bases. The chain's CDR3 is CASSAYGDRAYEQYF. CDR3 in DNA: TGTGCCAGCAGCGCCTATGGGGACAGGGCCTACGAGCAGTACTTC.

The rearrangement uses TRBV5-1 and TRBJ1-2; 10 bases agree with TRBD1. Germline CDR1 is SGHRS and CDR2 is YFSETQ. The V and J ends lost 3 bases and 8 bases, in that order; junction bases with no gene match: 10. The CDR3 runs 15 residues. The CDR3 nucleotides are TGCGCCAGCAGCTCCCGGGACAGGGGCGTAAAGGGCTACACCTTC. Protein sequence: CASSSRDRGVKGYTF.

This chain connects TRBV5-1 to TRBJ1-2; 7 bases map to TRBD1. CDR3 size: 14 residues. The junction had 3 bases not matched to a gene; V was cut back by 2 bases and J by 2 bases. CDR1 and CDR2 (germline): SGHRS, YFSETQ. CDR3 loop: CASSLSTGNYGYTF. Written as DNA, the CDR3 is TGCGCCAGCAGCTTATCGACAGGGAACTATGGCTACACCTTC.

The chain's CDR3 is CASRDYKQGYNYGYTF. CDR3 nucleotide sequence: TGTGCCAGCAGAGACTACAAACAGGGGTACAACTATGGCTACACCTTC. The chain has TRBV7-3 and TRBJ1-2, with 7 positions matching TRBD1. The length of the CDR3 is 16 residues. Germline trimming cut 6 bases from V and 2 bases from J; bases unmatched to any gene: 12. Germline loops: CDR1 SGHTA, CDR2 FQGTGA.

This clone has just a few counts. This rearrangement joins TRBV7-2 to TRBJ1-2; D not resolved. V lost 5 bases, J lost 1 base, and 8 bases lay in between. There are 13 residues in the CDR3. The germline gives CDR1 SGHTA, CDR2 FQGNSA. CDR3 residues: CASSKTVNYGYTF. Here the CDR3 DNA reads TGTGCCAGCAGCAAAACAGTTAACTATGGCTACACCTTC.

For the CDR3, the DNA is TGCGCCAGCAGCCATCTTGGCAGCGCTATCTCCTACGAGCAGTACTTC. This translates into CASSHLGSAISYEQYF. V gene TRBV4-1 combines with J gene TRBJ2-7; no clear D. The CDR3 sequence is 16 residues long. Germline CDR1 is MGHRA and CDR2 is YSYEKL. The V end lost 3 bases, the J end lost 0 bases, and 15 bases lay between the germline ends.

This chain connects TRBV6-5 to TRBJ1-2, with D perhaps matching TRBD1 (5 bases). Trimming removed 6 bases at V and 3 bases at J, with 17 bases between. CDR1 is MNHEY, CDR2 SVGAGI, per germline. The CDR3 runs to 15 residues. DNA of the CDR3: TGTGCCAGCAGCCAAGCGGGGGGTGTAGACTATGGCTACACCTTC. This gives the protein CASSQAGGVDYGYTF.

This chain connects TRBV3-1 (or the pseudogene TRBV3-2) to TRBJ2-3; weak D call: TRBD2 (5 bases). The CDR3 runs 13 residues. Germline V gene lookup returns CDR1 LGHDT and CDR2 YNNKEL (reference sequence). Trimming took 3 bases from V and 6 from J, leaving 10 bases between them. CDR3 loop: CASSQRTVDTQYF. As DNA, the CDR3 is TGTGCCAGCAGCCAGCGGACTGTGGATACGCAGTATTTT.

This chain uses TRBV5-6 with TRBJ2-1; D gene unclear. The ends were cut back, 1 base at V and 0 bases at J, with 14 bases in the middle. This CDR3 is built from 17 residues. From germline, CDR1 is SGHDT and CDR2 YYEEEE. The CDR3 loop is CASSLIRRRNSYNEQFF. The DNA of the CDR3 is TGTGCCAGCAGCTTGATAAGACGGCGGAACTCCTACAATGAGCAGTTCTTC.

This rearrangement joins TRBV25-1 to TRBJ1-4; no reliable D call. Germline CDR1 MGHDK, CDR2 SYGVNS. V was trimmed by 5 bases and J by 16 bases, leaving 23 bases between them. The CDR3 consists of 14 residues. The CDR3 sequence is CASSSTETLIGQFF. The CDR3 nucleotides read TGTGCCAGCAGTTCTACAGAGACTCTTATCGGGCAGTTTTTT.

This chain's CDR3 is CASSSGTSHYEQYF. Written as DNA, the CDR3 is TGTGCCAGCAGCTCCGGGACATCTCACTACGAGCAGTACTTC. The genes are TRBV5-6 and TRBJ2-7, with D perhaps TRBD1 (6 bases). Trimming shortened V by 3 bases and J by 3 bases, and 13 bases separated the two germline ends. The CDR3 is made up of 14 amino acids. The germline gives CDR1 SGHDT, CDR2 YYEEEE.

CDR3 nucleotides: TGTGCCAGCTCACCTGGGACAGACCTCTATGGCTACACCTTC. It yields the protein CASSPGTDLYGYTF. V is TRBV18 and J is TRBJ1-2, with 7 bases matching TRBD1. Trimming took 3 bases from V and 4 from J; bases not matched to a gene: 5. The CDR3 totals 14 residues. Germline lookup yields CDR1 KGHSH and CDR2 LQKENI.

The chain is built from TRBV3-1 (or the pseudogene TRBV3-2) and TRBJ2-1; perhaps TRBD1 as D (6 bases). Germline values: CDR1 LGHDT, CDR2 YNNKEL (reference sequence). The length of the CDR3 is 15 residues. The V end was cut by 3 bases, the J end by 7 bases, with 16 bases between. The CDR3 sequence: CASSHVRRGGNEQFF. CDR3 nucleotide sequence: TGTGCCAGCAGCCACGTCCGCCGAGGGGGTAATGAGCAGTTCTTC.

V gene TRBV19 combines with J gene TRBJ1-6; D is ambiguous. The CDR3 loop spans 12 amino acids. V was trimmed by 6 bases and J by 7 bases, leaving 7 bases between them. The V gene's germline CDR1 is LNHDA and CDR2 SQIVND (reference sequence). CDR3 nucleotides: TGTGCCAGTAGCCCAGTGAATTCACCCCTCCACTTT. Amino acid sequence: CASSPVNSPLHF.

This clone was picked up one time. The rearrangement links TRBV18 to TRBJ1-2; TRBD1 matches 9 bases. J was trimmed by 4 bases and V by 3 bases; bases with no gene match: 3. The CDR3 is 14 amino acids. Germline CDR1 reads KGHSH; CDR2 reads LQKENI. The CDR3 DNA sequence: TGTGCCAGCTCACCCCGGGACAGGGTCTATGGCTACACCTTC. Amino acids: CASSPRDRVYGYTF. The entire variable domain, with the rest obtained from reference TRBV18 and TRBJ1-2, is as follows: NAGVMQNPRHLVRRRGQEARLRCSPMKGHSHVYWYRQLPEEGLKFMVYLQKENIIDESGMPKERFSAEFPKEGPSILRIQQVVRGDSAAYFCASSPRDRVYGYTFGSGTRLTVV.

DNA of the CDR3: TGTGCCAGCAGTAGAACAGGGAGCTCCTACGAGCAGTACTTC. The encoded protein is CASSRTGSSYEQYF. This chain connects TRBV28 to TRBJ2-7; a weak D match, TRBD1 (6 bases). V lost 5 bases and J 0 bases, leaving 11 bases between the germline ends. This CDR3 is built from 14 residues. Germline V CDR1 and CDR2: MDHEN, SYDVKM.

The chain has TRBV7-9 and TRBJ1-4; D unclear. The CDR3 contains 15 residues. V shed 4 bases and J shed 3 bases, with 12 bases lying between them. The germline V gene encodes CDR1 SEHNR and CDR2 FQNEAQ (reference sequence). CDR3 protein: CASSYAGLPNEKLFF. Here the CDR3 DNA reads TGTGCCAGCAGCTACGCCGGACTGCCTAATGAAAAACTGTTTTTT. Variable domain in full (rest from reference TRBV7-9 and TRBJ1-4): DTGVSQNPRHKITKRGQNVTFRCDPISEHNRLYWYRQTLGQGPEFLTYFQNEAQLEKSRLLSDRFSAERPKGSFSTLEIQRTEQGDSAMYLCASSYAGLPNEKLFFGSGTQLSVL.

The chain links TRBV29-1 to TRBJ2-1; TRBD1 is a possible D gene (6 bases). V was trimmed by 4 bases and J by 0 bases, leaving 19 bases between them. This CDR3 comprises 17 residues. Germline-derived CDR1 and CDR2 are SQVTM and ANQGSEA. The CDR3 sequence: CSVVSVQGRSSYNEQFF. As DNA, the CDR3 is TGCAGCGTTGTATCGGTACAGGGACGGAGCTCCTACAATGAGCAGTTCTTC.

The CDR3 DNA sequence: TGTGCCAGCAGCTTACTAGCGGATGCTAATGAGCAGTTCTTC. Translation: CASSLLADANEQFF. V gene TRBV7-2 combines with J gene TRBJ2-1; the match to TRBD2 covers 7 bases. V lost 2 bases and J lost 7; bases outside the gene matches: 5. From germline, CDR1 is SGHTA and CDR2 FQGNSA. This CDR3 comprises 14 residues.

The rearrangement links TRBV7-9 to TRBJ2-3, with TRBD1 matching over 9 bases. There are 15 residues in the CDR3. Germline V gene data show CDR1 as SEHNR and CDR2 as FQNEAQ (reference sequence). Trimming cost V 0 bases and J 3 bases; bases outside gene matches: 1. The CDR3 DNA reads TGTGCCAGCAGCTTAGCCGGGACAGGGACAGATACGCAGTATTTT. Its translation: CASSLAGTGTDTQYF.

The chain has TRBV5-1 and TRBJ2-7; D call uncertain. The CDR3 is 16 amino acids. Looked up from germline, CDR1 is SGHRS and CDR2 is YFSETQ. V lost 0 bases, J lost 2 bases, and 15 bases lay in between. Here the CDR3 DNA reads TGCGCCAGCAGCTTGGGTCCTCGCAAGAGTACCTACGAGCAGTACTTC. It specifies CASSLGPRKSTYEQYF. Using reference TRBV5-1 and TRBJ2-7 for the parts outside the CDR3, the full variable domain is KAGVTQTPRYLIKTRGQQVTLSCSPISGHRSVSWYQQTPGQGLQFLFEYFSETQRNKGNFPGRFSGRQFSNSRSEMNVSTLELGDSALYLCASSLGPRKSTYEQYFGPGTRLTVT.

The table lists this clone with a few counts. The V and J genes are TRBV5-1 and TRBJ1-2; 8 bases match TRBD1. Germline CDR1 is SGHRS and CDR2 is YFSETQ. V shed 0 bases and J 3 bases; nucleotides not matched to a gene: 4. This CDR3 is 15 amino acids long. This CDR3 is CASSLAQGADYGYTF. DNA for the CDR3: TGCGCCAGCAGCTTGGCCCAGGGGGCGGACTATGGCTACACCTTC. Supplemented by reference TRBV5-1 and TRBJ1-2, the full variable domain reads KAGVTQTPRYLIKTRGQQVTLSCSPISGHRSVSWYQQTPGQGLQFLFEYFSETQRNKGNFPGRFSGRQFSNSRSEMNVSTLELGDSALYLCASSLAQGADYGYTFGSGTRLTVV.